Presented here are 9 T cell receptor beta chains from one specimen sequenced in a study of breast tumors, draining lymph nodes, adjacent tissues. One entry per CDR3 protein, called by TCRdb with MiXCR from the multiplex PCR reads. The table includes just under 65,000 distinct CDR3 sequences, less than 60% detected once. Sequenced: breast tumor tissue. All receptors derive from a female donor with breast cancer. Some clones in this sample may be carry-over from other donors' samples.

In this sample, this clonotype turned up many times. The CDR3 loop is CASNQDWNTEAFF. Here the CDR3 DNA reads TGTGCCAGCAACCAAGATTGGAACACTGAAGCTTTCTTT. The chain is built from TRBV2 and TRBJ1-1; D is unresolved. The V end was cut by 7 bases, the J end by 1 base, with 10 bases between. Looked up from germline, CDR1 is SNHLY and CDR2 is FYNNEI. The CDR3 is 13 amino acids.

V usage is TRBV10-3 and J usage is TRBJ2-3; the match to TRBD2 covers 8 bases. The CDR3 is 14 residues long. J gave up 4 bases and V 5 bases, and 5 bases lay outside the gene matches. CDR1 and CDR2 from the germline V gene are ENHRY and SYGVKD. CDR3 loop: CAISNGGVADTQYF. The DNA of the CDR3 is TGTGCCATCAGTAACGGGGGGGTCGCAGATACGCAGTATTTT.

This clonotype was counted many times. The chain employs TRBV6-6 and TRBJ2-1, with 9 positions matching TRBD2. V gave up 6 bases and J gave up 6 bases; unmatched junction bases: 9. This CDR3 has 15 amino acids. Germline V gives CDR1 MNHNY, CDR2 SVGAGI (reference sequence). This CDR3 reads CASSPGTSLVNEQFF. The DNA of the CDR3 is TGTGCCAGCAGCCCCGGGACTAGCCTCGTCAATGAGCAGTTCTTC.

The CDR3 coding sequence is TGTGCCAGCAGTTTCTGGCAGGCGCCTAATGAAAAACTGTTTTTT. Amino acid sequence: CASSFWQAPNEKLFF. The V and J genes are TRBV4-2 and TRBJ1-4; no definite D call. Trimming removed 6 bases at V and 3 bases at J, with 14 bases between. Looked up from germline, CDR1 is LGHNA and CDR2 is YNFKEQ. This CDR3 contains 15 residues.

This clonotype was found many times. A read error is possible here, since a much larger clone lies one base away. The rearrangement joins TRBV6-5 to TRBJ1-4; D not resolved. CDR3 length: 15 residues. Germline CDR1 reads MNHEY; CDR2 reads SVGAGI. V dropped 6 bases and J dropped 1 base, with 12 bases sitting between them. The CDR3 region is CASRPTTVTNEKLFF. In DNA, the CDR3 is TGTGCCAGCAGACCTACGACGGTAACTAATGAAAAACTGTTTTTT.

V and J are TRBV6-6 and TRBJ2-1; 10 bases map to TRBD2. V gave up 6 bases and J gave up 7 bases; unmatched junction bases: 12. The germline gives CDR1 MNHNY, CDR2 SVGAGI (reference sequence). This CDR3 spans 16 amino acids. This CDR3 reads CASSVRAGGTDNEQFF. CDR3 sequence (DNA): TGTGCCAGCAGCGTTCGAGCGGGGGGGACCGATAATGAGCAGTTCTTC.

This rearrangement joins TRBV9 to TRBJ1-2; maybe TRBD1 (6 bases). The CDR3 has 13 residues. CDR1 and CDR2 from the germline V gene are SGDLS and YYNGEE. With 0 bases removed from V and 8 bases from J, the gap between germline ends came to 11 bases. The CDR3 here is CASSVEWGAGYTF. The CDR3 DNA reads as TGTGCCAGCAGCGTAGAATGGGGGGCAGGCTACACCTTC.

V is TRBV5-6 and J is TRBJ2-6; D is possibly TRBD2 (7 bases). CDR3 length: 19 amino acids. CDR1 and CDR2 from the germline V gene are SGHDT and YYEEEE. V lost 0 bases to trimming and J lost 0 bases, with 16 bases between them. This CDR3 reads CASSLGVSGGTSGANVLTF. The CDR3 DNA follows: TGTGCCAGCAGCTTGGGGGTGTCGGGGGGCACCTCTGGGGCCAACGTCCTGACTTTC.

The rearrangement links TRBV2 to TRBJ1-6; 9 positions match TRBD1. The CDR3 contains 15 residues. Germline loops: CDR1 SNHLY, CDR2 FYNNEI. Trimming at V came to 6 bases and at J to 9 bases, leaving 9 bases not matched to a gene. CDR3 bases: TGTGCCAGCAGCTGGGGACAGGGTGTGGGTTCACCCCTCCACTTT. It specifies CASSWGQGVGSPLHF.